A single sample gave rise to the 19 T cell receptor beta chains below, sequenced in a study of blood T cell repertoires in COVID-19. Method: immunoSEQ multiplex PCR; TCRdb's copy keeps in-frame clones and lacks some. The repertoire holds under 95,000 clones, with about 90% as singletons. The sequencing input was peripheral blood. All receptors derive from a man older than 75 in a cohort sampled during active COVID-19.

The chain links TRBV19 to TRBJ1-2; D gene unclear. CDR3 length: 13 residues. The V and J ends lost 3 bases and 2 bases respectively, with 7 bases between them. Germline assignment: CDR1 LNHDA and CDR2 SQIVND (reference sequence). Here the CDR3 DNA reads TGTGCCAGTAGTATCAGTACCAACTATGGCTACACCTTC. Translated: CASSISTNYGYTF.

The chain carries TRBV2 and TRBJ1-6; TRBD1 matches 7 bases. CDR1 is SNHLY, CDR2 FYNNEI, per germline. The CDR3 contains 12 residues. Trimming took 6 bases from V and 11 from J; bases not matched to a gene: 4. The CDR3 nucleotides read TGTGCCAGCAGCCGGGACAGACCACCCCTCCACTTT. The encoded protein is CASSRDRPPLHF.

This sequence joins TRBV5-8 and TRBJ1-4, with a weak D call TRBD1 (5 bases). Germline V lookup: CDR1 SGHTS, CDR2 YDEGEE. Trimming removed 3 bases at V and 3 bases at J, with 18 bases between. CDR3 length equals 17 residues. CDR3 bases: TGTGCCAGCAGCTCGGCCGGGACGGGGAGGTCTAATGAAAAACTGTTTTTT. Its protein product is CASSSAGTGRSNEKLFF.

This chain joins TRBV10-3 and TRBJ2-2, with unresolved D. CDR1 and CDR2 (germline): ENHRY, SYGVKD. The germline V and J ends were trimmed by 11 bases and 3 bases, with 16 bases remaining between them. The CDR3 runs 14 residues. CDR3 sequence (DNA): TGTGCCTCCGAACTGAACCGTGACACCGGGGAGCTGTTTTTT. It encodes CASELNRDTGELFF.

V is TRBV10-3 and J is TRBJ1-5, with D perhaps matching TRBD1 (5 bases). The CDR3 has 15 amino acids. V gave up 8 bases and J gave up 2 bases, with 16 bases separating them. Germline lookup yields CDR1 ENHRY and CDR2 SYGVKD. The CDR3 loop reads CAIARGEGGNQPQHF. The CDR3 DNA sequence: TGTGCCATCGCGCGGGGAGAAGGGGGCAATCAGCCCCAGCATTTT.

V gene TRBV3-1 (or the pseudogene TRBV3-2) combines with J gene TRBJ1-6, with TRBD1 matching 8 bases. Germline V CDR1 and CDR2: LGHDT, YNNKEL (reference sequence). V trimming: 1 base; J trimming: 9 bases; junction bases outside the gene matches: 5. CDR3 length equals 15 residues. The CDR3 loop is CASSQADREGSPLHF. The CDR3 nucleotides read TGTGCCAGCAGCCAAGCGGACAGGGAGGGTTCACCCCTCCACTTT.

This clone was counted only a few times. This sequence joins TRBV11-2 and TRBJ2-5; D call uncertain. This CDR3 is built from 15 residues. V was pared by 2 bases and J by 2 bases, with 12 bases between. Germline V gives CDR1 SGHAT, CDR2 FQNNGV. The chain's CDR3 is CASSLYYMAQETQYF. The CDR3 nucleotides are TGTGCCAGCAGCTTATACTACATGGCACAAGAGACCCAGTACTTC.

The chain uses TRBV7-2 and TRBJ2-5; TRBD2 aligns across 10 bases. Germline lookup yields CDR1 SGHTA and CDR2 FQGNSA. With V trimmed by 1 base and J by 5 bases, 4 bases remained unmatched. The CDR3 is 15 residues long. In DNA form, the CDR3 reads TGTGCCAGCAGCTTAGGAGCGGGGGGGCTGGAGACCCAGTACTTC. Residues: CASSLGAGGLETQYF.

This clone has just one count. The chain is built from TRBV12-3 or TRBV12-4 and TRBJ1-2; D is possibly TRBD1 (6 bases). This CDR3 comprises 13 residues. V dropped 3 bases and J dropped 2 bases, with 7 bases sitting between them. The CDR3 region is CASSFQGNYGYTF. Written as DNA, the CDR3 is TGTGCCAGCAGTTTTCAGGGGAACTATGGCTACACCTTC.

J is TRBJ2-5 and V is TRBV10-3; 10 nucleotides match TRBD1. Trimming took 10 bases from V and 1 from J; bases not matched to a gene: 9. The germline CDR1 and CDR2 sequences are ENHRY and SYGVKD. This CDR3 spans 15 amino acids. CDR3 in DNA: TGTGCCACCCTCGCCGGGGACAGGGGCCAAGAGACCCAGTACTTC. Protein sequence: CATLAGDRGQETQYF.

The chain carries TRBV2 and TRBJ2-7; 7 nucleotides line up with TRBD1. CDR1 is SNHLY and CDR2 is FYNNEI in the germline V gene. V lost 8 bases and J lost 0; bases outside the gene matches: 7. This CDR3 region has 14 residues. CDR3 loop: CASRVGQVSYEQYF. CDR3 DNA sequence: TGTGCCAGCCGGGTTGGACAGGTCTCCTACGAGCAGTACTTC. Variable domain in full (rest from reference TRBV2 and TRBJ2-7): EPEVTQTPSHQVTQMGQEVILRCVPISNHLYFYWYRQILGQKVEFLVSFYNNEISEKSEIFDDQFSVERPDGSNFTLKIRSTKLEDSAMYFCASRVGQVSYEQYFGPGTRLTVT.

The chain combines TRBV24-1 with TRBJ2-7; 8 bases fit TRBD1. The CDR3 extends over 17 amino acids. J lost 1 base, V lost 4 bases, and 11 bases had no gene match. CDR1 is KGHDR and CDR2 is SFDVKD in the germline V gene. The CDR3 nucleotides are TGTGCCACCAGTGACCCTACAGGGGGTATCCGATCCTACGAGCAGTACGTC. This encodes CATSDPTGGIRSYEQYV.

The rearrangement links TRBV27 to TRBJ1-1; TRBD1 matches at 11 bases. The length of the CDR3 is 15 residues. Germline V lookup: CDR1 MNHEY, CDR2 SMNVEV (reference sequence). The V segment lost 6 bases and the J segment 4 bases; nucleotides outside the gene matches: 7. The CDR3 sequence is CASSSPGQGATEAFF. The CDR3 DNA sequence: TGTGCCAGCAGCTCTCCTGGACAGGGGGCCACTGAAGCTTTCTTT.

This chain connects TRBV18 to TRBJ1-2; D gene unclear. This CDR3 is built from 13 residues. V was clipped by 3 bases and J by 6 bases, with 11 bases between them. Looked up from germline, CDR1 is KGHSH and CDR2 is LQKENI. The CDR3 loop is CASSPETTNGYTF. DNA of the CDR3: TGTGCCAGCTCACCGGAAACTACAAATGGCTACACCTTC.

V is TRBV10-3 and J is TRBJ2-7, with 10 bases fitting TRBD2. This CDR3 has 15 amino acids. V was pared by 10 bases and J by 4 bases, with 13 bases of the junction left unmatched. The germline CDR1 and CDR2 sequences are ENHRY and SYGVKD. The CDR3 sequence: CATQETSGLGYEQYV. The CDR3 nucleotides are TGTGCCACCCAAGAGACTAGCGGGCTTGGTTACGAGCAGTACGTC.

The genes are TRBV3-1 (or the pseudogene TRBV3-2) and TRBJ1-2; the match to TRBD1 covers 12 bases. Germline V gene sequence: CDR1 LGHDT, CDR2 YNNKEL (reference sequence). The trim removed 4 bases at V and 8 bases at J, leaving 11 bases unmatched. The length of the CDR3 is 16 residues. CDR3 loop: CASSRPRGTGGRGYTF. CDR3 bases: TGTGCCAGCAGCCGTCCCCGCGGGACAGGGGGCCGAGGCTACACCTTC.

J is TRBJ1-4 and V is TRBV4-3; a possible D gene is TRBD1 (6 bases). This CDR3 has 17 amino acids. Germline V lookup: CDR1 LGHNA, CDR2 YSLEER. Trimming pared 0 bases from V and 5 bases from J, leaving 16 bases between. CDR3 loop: CASSQEGQHKGNEKLFF. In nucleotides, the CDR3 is TGCGCCAGCAGCCAAGAGGGACAACATAAAGGAAATGAAAAACTGTTTTTT.

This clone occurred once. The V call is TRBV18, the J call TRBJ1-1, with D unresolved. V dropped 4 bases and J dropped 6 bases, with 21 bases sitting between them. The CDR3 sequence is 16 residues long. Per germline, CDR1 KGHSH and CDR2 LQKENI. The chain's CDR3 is CASSLTILVEVAEAFF. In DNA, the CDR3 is TGTGCCAGCTCACTAACTATTTTGGTGGAAGTCGCTGAAGCTTTCTTT.

The CDR3 bases are TGTGCCAGCAGCGGTAAGTATGGACATTACCAAGAGACCCAGTACTTC. It specifies CASSGKYGHYQETQYF. The chain combines TRBV7-2 with TRBJ2-5, with D possibly being TRBD1 (5 bases). Germline values: CDR1 SGHTA, CDR2 FQGNSA. This CDR3 contains 16 residues. Trimming removed 5 bases at V and 0 bases at J, with 16 bases between.